This passage covers 4 T cell receptor beta chains from one sample sequenced in a study of vaccination and CD4 T cells after COVID-19. No antigen has been assigned to these receptors. Treatment specified: approximately nine-day PBMC culture with coronavirus spike peptide pools or control peptides (ViraFEST assay). Once obtained from cultured CD4+ T cells, the DNA was sequenced using the Oncomine TCR Beta short-read assay. Each CDR3 protein gets one entry after TCRdb re-called the PCR reads with MiXCR. The sample lists approximately 15,000 distinct CDR3 sequences; 45% were seen once. The sample here was CD4+ T cells from blood, cultured in vitro, taken before SARS-CoV-2 vaccination. These receptors were obtained from a human donor who received a COVID-19 vaccine.

This sequence joins TRBV2 and TRBJ2-2; possibly TRBD2 for D (5 bases). The V gene's germline CDR1 is SNHLY and CDR2 FYNNEI. The V end lost 3 bases, the J end lost 4 bases, and 15 bases lay between the germline ends. The CDR3 runs 16 residues. CDR3 bases: TGTGCCAGCAGTGATCAGCGACTACGACTCACCGGGGAGCTGTTTTTT. It specifies CASSDQRLRLTGELFF.

CDR3 sequence: CASSPREGDPEAFF. Here the CDR3 DNA reads TGTGCCAGCAGTCCCCGGGAGGGGGACCCTGAAGCTTTCTTT. The V call is TRBV12-3 or TRBV12-4, the J call TRBJ1-1; possible D gene TRBD1, 6 bases. The CDR3 is 14 amino acids. V was pared by 5 bases and J by 6 bases, with 16 bases between.

The gene calls are TRBV6-1 and TRBJ2-1; the D gene is possibly TRBD1 (6 bases). CDR3 length: 14 amino acids. Per the germline V gene, CDR1 is MNHNS and CDR2 is SASEGT. V lost 4 bases to trimming and J lost 5 bases, with 12 bases between them. CDR3 nucleotide sequence: TGTGCCAGCAGTGGAAAAACAGGGAACAATGAGCAGTTCTTC. This gives the protein CASSGKTGNNEQFF.

This clonotype showed up just a few times. The chain couples TRBV5-1 to TRBJ2-7; D gene unclear. This CDR3 contains 12 residues. Per germline, CDR1 SGHRS and CDR2 YFSETQ. V was pared by 0 bases and J by 5 bases, with 6 bases between. As DNA, the CDR3 is TGCGCCAGCAGCTTGGTGGGAAACGAGCAGTACTTC. Translated, it gives CASSLVGNEQYF.